This entry lists 14 T cell receptor beta chains sequenced from one sample in a study of T cells in Graves' hyperthyroidism and ophthalmopathy. The investigators amplified TCR beta CDR3 regions from RNA transcripts. A first-round RT-PCR of the TCR CDR3 used the HTBI primer set. TCRdb independently ran MiXCR on the multiplex PCR reads; one entry per CDR3 protein. The data show 500,000 to 550,000 distinct CDR3 sequences, less than 20% seen once. Sequenced material: blood. These TCRs come from a man aged 40-55 years with Graves' ophthalmopathy.

This clonotype has a count of ten or more. The CDR3 loop reads CASSLPLGTGSDEQYF. CDR3 nucleotides: TGCGCCAGCAGCTTGCCACTCGGGACAGGGTCAGACGAGCAGTACTTC. The chain employs TRBV5-1 and TRBJ2-7; 9 bases align to TRBD1. CDR1 SGHRS and CDR2 YFSETQ come from the germline V gene. The CDR3 sequence is 16 residues long. V lost 1 base and J lost 5; bases outside the gene matches: 10. Full variable domain (remainder filled in from reference TRBV5-1 and TRBJ2-7): KAGVTQTPRYLIKTRGQQVTLSCSPISGHRSVSWYQQTPGQGLQFLFEYFSETQRNKGNFPGRFSGRQFSNSRSEMNVSTLELGDSALYLCASSLPLGTGSDEQYFGPGTRLTVT.

Only a few counts were recorded for this clonotype. This rearrangement joins TRBV5-1 to TRBJ2-7, with no clear D. Looked up from germline, CDR1 is SGHRS and CDR2 is YFSETQ. Trimming stripped 0 bases from V and 5 bases from J, with 18 bases between. This CDR3 spans 16 amino acids. CDR3 sequence: CASSLVTALTGHEQYF. CDR3 in DNA: TGCGCCAGCAGCTTGGTTACAGCTCTCACTGGGCACGAGCAGTACTTC. Complete variable domain (other parts from reference TRBV5-1 and TRBJ2-7): KAGVTQTPRYLIKTRGQQVTLSCSPISGHRSVSWYQQTPGQGLQFLFEYFSETQRNKGNFPGRFSGRQFSNSRSEMNVSTLELGDSALYLCASSLVTALTGHEQYFGPGTRLTVT.

Comment on this clonotype: A much larger clone lies one base from this, so it may be a read error. The chain is built from TRBV5-1 and TRBJ2-7; D is possibly TRBD2 (5 bases). Deletions cut 7 bases from V and 7 bases from J, with 27 bases between. The CDR3 length is 16 residues. Germline lookup yields CDR1 SGHRS and CDR2 YFSETQ. Here the CDR3 reads CASAKGVGLGEGEQYF. CDR3 sequence (DNA): TGCGCCAGCGCTAAGGGAGTGGGCCTGGGCGAGGGTGAGCAGTACTTC. The variable domain in full, with the rest retrieved from reference TRBV5-1 and TRBJ2-7, is KAGVTQTPRYLIKTRGQQVTLSCSPISGHRSVSWYQQTPGQGLQFLFEYFSETQRNKGNFPGRFSGRQFSNSRSEMNVSTLELGDSALYLCASAKGVGLGEGEQYFGPGTRLTVT.

The gene calls are TRBV27 and TRBJ2-1, with 10 nucleotides matching TRBD2. The CDR3 is 16 amino acids. J lost 4 bases, V lost 5 bases, and 8 bases had no gene match. CDR1 is MNHEY, CDR2 SMNVEV, per germline (reference sequence). CDR3 region: CASSTSSGSRYNEQFF. The CDR3 region has the DNA TGTGCCAGCAGTACTTCTAGCGGGAGCAGGTACAATGAGCAGTTCTTC.

This clonotype was seen more than once but under ten times. It may be a read error: a sequence one base away is much more abundant. CDR3: CASGDWTGTGELFF. DNA for the CDR3: TGTGCCAGCGGTGATTGGACAGGGACCGGGGAGCTGTTTTTT. This rearrangement joins TRBV2 to TRBJ2-2, with 8 bases matching TRBD1. CDR1 and CDR2 (germline): SNHLY, FYNNEI. This CDR3 contains 14 residues.

This rearrangement joins TRBV28 to TRBJ2-2; D is unresolved. The CDR3 totals 14 residues. CDR1 MDHEN and CDR2 SYDVKM come from the germline V gene. The V end was cut by 6 bases, the J end by 5 bases, with 13 bases between. CDR3: CASSLSLLTGELFF. CDR3 bases: TGTGCCAGCAGCCTAAGTCTACTGACCGGGGAGCTGTTTTTT.

This clonotype was counted many times. The J gene is TRBJ1-2, the V gene TRBV27; TRBD1 might be the D (5 bases). CDR3 length: 14 amino acids. Trimming cost V 6 bases and J 8 bases, with 19 bases left between them. Germline V gene lookup returns CDR1 MNHEY and CDR2 SMNVEV (reference sequence). For the CDR3, the DNA is TGTGCCAGCAGCCCGAGGGGAGCGGGATGGGGCTACACCTTC. Amino acids: CASSPRGAGWGYTF.

Note on this clonotype: A much larger clone lies a single base off, so this may be a read error. The chain is built from TRBV11-2 and TRBJ2-5, with D uncertain. V gave up 5 bases and J gave up 4 bases, with 17 bases separating them. This CDR3 is 15 amino acids long. CDR1 and CDR2 from the germline V gene are SGHAT and FQNNGV. The CDR3 here is CASSQAPGYRETQYF. CDR3 nucleotides: TGTGCCAGCAGCCAAGCCCCCGGGTATCGAGAGACCCAGTACTTC.

The chain joins TRBV5-1 to TRBJ2-1; a weak D match, TRBD2 (5 bases). V was pared by 3 bases and J by 9 bases, with 10 bases between. Germline-derived CDR1 and CDR2 are SGHRS and YFSETQ. The CDR3 has 12 residues. CDR3 loop: CASSYPGVEQFF. CDR3 in DNA: TGCGCCAGCAGCTACCCCGGGGTTGAGCAGTTCTTC. The complete variable domain, with remaining parts taken from reference TRBV5-1 and TRBJ2-1, reads KAGVTQTPRYLIKTRGQQVTLSCSPISGHRSVSWYQQTPGQGLQFLFEYFSETQRNKGNFPGRFSGRQFSNSRSEMNVSTLELGDSALYLCASSYPGVEQFFGPGTRLTVL.

In its sample, this clonotype was seen many times. The chain has TRBV11-3 and TRBJ2-1; a possible D gene is TRBD2 (6 bases). The CDR3 has 17 amino acids. The V end lost 6 bases, the J end lost 2 bases, and 20 bases lay between the germline ends. Germline CDR1 is SGHNT and CDR2 is YENEEA. DNA for the CDR3: TGTGCCAGCAGGGGGGGTGCGGGGCCCGAGGCCTACAATGAGCAGTTCTTC. This sequence encodes CASRGGAGPEAYNEQFF.

The sample holds a few counts of this clonotype. The V and J genes are TRBV5-8 and TRBJ1-2; 7 bases fit TRBD1. Germline V gene lookup returns CDR1 SGHTS and CDR2 YDEGEE. The V segment lost 1 base and the J segment 6 bases; nucleotides outside the gene matches: 6. This CDR3 comprises 14 residues. CDR3 residues: CASSLLGQPHGYTF. CDR3 coding DNA: TGTGCCAGCAGCTTGCTGGGACAGCCCCATGGCTACACCTTC. Full variable domain (rest looked up from reference TRBV5-8 and TRBJ1-2): EAGVTQSPTHLIKTRGQQATLRCSPISGHTSVYWYQQALGLGLQFLLWYDEGEERNRGNFPPRFSGRQFPNYSSELNVNALELEDSALYLCASSLLGQPHGYTFGSGTRLTVV.

This clonotype came up a few times. The J gene is TRBJ2-7, the V gene TRBV20-1; 14 bases map to TRBD2. Per the germline V gene, CDR1 is DFQATT and CDR2 is SNEGSKA (reference sequence). This CDR3 region has 19 residues. After removal of 0 bases from V and 0 bases from J, the junction contained 10 bases not matched to a gene. Here the CDR3 DNA reads TGCAGTGCTAGAGAAACCGGGACTAGCGGGAGTTGGAGCTCCTACGAGCAGTACTTC. It yields the protein CSARETGTSGSWSSYEQYF.

V usage is TRBV10-3 and J usage is TRBJ2-5; a weak D match, TRBD2 (6 bases). The CDR3 has 15 residues. Per the germline V gene, CDR1 is ENHRY and CDR2 is SYGVKD. V shed 5 bases and J shed 4 bases, with 17 bases lying between them. The CDR3 DNA reads TGTGCCATCAGTCGACAGACCCTGGGGGGAGAGACCCAGTACTTC. Protein: CAISRQTLGGETQYF.

In its sample, this clonotype was seen a few times. The chain has TRBV5-1 and TRBJ2-1; 10 bases line up with TRBD2. The CDR3 spans 17 residues. Trimming removed 0 bases from V and 4 bases from J; junction bases left unmatched: 7. Per the germline V gene, CDR1 is SGHRS and CDR2 is YFSETQ. CDR3 DNA sequence: TGCGCCAGCAGCTTGGCTCCTAGCGGGGGACCTTACAATGAGCAGTTCTTC. This gives the protein CASSLAPSGGPYNEQFF.